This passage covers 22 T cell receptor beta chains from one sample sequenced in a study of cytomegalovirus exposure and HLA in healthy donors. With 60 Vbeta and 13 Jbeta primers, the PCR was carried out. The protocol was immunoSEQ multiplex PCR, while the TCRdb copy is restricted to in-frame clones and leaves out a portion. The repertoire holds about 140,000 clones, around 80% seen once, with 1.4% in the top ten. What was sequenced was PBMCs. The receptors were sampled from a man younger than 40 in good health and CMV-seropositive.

The CDR3 DNA reads TGTGCCAGCAGTGTGGCAACAGGGGAATATGGCTACACCTTC. Translated: CASSVATGEYGYTF. J is TRBJ1-2 and V is TRBV6-1, with 7 bases fitting TRBD1. This CDR3 is 14 amino acids long. Germline CDR1 reads MNHNS; CDR2 reads SASEGT. V was pared by 4 bases and J by 5 bases, with 7 bases of the junction left unmatched.

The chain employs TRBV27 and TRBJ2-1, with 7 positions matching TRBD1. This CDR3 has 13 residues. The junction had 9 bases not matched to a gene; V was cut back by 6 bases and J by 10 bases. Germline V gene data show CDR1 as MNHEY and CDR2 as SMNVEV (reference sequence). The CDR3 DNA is TGTGCCAGCAGCCGGACAGGAGATGGAGAGCAGTTCTTC. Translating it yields CASSRTGDGEQFF.

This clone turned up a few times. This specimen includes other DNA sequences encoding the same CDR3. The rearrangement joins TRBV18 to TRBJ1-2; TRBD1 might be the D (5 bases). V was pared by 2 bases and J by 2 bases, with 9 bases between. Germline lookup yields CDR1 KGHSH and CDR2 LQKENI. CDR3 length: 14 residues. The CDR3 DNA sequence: TGTGCCAGCTCACCAAGGGCAGGGAACTATGGCTACACCTTC. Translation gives CASSPRAGNYGYTF.

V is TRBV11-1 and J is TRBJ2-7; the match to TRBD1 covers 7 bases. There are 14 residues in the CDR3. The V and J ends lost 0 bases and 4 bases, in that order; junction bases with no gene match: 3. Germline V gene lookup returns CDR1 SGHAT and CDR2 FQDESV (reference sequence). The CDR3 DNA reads TGTGCCAGCAGCTTAGCGACAGGGAAGTACGAGCAGTACTTC. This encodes CASSLATGKYEQYF.

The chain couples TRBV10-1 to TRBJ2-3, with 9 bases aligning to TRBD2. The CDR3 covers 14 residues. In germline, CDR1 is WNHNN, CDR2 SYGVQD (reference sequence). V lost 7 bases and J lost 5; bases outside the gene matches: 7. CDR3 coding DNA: TGCGCCAGCACGGCGGGGGGGCCGGGAGATACGCAGTATTTT. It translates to CASTAGGPGDTQYF.

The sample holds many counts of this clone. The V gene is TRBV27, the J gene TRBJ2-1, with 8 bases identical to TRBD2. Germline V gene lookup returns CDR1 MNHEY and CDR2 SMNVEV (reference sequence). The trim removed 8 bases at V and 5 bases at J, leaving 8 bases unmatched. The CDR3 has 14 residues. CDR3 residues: CASQEVAGHNEQFF. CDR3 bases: TGTGCCAGCCAGGAGGTAGCGGGGCACAATGAGCAGTTCTTC.

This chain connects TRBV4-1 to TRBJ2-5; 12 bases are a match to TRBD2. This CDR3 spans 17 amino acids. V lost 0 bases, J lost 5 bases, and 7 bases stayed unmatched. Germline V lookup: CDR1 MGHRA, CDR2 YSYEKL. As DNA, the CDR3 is TGCGCCAGCAGCCAAGACCCCCTAGCGGGAGGGTGGGAGACCCAGTACTTC. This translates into CASSQDPLAGGWETQYF.

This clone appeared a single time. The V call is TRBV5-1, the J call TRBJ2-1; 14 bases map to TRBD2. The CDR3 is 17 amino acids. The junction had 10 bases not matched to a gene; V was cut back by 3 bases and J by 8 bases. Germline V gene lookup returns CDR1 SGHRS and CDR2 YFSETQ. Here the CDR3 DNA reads TGCGCCAGCAGCTCGACTTGGGGGACTAGCGGGAGAGATGAGCAGTTCTTC. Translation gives CASSSTWGTSGRDEQFF.

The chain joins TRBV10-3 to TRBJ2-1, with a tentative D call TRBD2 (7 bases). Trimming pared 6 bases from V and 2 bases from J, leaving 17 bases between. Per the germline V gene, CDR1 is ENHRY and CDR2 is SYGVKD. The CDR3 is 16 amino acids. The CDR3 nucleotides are TGTGCCATCAGGGGGGGGCGGGAGCTTACCTACAATGAGCAGTTCTTC. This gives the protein CAIRGGRELTYNEQFF.

The DNA of the CDR3 is TGTGCCAGCAGCGCAGGAATAGGTTTCCTCGAGCAGTACTTC. Translated: CASSAGIGFLEQYF. This chain links TRBV9 with TRBJ2-7; D unresolved. Germline V CDR1 and CDR2: SGDLS, YYNGEE. Trimming shortened V by 3 bases and J by 6 bases, and 16 bases separated the two germline ends. The CDR3 has 14 residues. The entire variable domain, with the rest obtained from reference TRBV9 and TRBJ2-7, is as follows: DSGVTQTPKHLITATGQRVTLRCSPRSGDLSVYWYQQSLDQGLQFLIQYYNGEERAKGNILERFSAQQFPDLHSELNLSSLELGDSALYFCASSAGIGFLEQYFGPGTRLTVT.

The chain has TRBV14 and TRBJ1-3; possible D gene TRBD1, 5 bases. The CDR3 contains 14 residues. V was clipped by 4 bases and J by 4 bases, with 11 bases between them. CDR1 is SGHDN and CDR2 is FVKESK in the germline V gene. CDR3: CASSRWGSGNTIYF. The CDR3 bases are TGTGCCAGCAGCCGGTGGGGCAGCGGAAACACCATATATTTT.

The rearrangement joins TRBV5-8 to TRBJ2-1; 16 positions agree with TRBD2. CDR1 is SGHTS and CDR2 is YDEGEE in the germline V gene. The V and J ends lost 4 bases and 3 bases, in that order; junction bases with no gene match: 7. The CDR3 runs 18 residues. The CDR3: CASSRTGTSGGGYNEQFF. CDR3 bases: TGTGCCAGCAGCCGGACCGGGACTAGCGGGGGGGGCTACAATGAGCAGTTCTTC.

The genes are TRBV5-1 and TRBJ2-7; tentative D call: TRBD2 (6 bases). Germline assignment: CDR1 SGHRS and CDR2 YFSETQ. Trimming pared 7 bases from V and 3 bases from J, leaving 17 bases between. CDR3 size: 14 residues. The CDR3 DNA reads TGCGCCAGCCGGGGTGGAGGGGACGGCTACGAGCAGTACTTC. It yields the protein CASRGGGDGYEQYF.

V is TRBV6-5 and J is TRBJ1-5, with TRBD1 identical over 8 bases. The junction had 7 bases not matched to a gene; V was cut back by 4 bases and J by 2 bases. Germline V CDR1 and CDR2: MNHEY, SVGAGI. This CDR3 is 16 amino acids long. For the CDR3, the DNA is TGTGCCAGCAGTTCCTCAGGGGGCTGGGGCAATCAGCCCCAGCATTTT. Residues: CASSSSGGWGNQPQHF.

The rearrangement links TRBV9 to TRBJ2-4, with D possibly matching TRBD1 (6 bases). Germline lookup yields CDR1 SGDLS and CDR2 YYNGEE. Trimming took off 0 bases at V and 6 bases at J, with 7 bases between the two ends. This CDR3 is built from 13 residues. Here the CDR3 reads CASSVGQANIQYF. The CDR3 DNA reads TGTGCCAGCAGCGTAGGACAGGCAAACATTCAGTACTTC.

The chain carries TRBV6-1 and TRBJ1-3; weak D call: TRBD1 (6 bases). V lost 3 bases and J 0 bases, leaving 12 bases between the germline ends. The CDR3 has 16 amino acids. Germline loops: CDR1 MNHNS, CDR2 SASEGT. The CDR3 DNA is TGTGCCAGCAGTGAGGCCACAGGGTTCTCTGGAAACACCATATATTTT. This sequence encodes CASSEATGFSGNTIYF.

The CDR3 nucleotides read TGTGCCAGCAAGGCCCCCTCCGGGACATACTATGGCTACACCTTC. Protein: CASKAPSGTYYGYTF. The chain joins TRBV6-5 to TRBJ1-2; tentatively, D is TRBD1 (6 bases). Trimming removed 7 bases at V and 3 bases at J, with 18 bases between. CDR3 length: 15 amino acids. Looked up from germline, CDR1 is MNHEY and CDR2 is SVGAGI.

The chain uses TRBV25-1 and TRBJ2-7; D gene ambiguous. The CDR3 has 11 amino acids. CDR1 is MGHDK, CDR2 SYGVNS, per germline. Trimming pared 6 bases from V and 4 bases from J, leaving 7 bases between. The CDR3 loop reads CASRAPYEQYF. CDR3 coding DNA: TGTGCCAGCAGAGCACCTTACGAGCAGTACTTC.

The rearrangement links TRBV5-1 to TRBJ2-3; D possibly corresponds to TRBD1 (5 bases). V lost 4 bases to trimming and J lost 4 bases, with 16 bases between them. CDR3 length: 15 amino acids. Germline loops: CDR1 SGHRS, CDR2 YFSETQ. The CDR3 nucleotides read TGCGCCAGCAGCCTTAGACAGCTGGAGTCAGATACGCAGTATTTT. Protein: CASSLRQLESDTQYF.

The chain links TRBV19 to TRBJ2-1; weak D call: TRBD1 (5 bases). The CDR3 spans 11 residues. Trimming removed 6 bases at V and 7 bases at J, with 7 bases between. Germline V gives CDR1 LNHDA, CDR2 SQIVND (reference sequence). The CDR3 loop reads CASRNRNEQFF. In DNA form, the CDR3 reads TGTGCCAGTAGGAACAGGAATGAGCAGTTCTTC.

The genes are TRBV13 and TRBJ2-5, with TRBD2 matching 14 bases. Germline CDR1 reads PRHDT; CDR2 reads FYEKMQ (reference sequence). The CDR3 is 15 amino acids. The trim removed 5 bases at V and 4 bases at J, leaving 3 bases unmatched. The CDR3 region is CASSGGLAGAETQYF. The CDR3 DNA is TGTGCCAGCAGCGGGGGACTAGCGGGAGCAGAGACCCAGTACTTC.

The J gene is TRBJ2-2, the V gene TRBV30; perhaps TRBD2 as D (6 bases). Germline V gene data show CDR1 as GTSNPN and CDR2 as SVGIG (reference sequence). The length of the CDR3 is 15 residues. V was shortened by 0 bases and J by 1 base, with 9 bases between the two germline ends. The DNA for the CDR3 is TGTGCCTGGAGTGTTCCAGCGGGGAACACCGGGGAGCTGTTTTTT. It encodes CAWSVPAGNTGELFF.